This T cell receptor beta chain was recorded in a study of CD8 T cells in Susac syndrome. Background on the study: Patients with Susac syndrome had blood drawn and were at that point therapy-naive, on corticosteroids, or on intravenous immunoglobulin alone.

The study sequenced TCR beta in blood CD8+ and CD4+ T cells. Study conclusions and caveats: When the CD4+ T cell repertoires of patients with Susac syndrome were examined, they did not show any clonal expansion.

An amount of RNA that ranged from roughly 0.5 to 1 ug was reverse transcribed with random hexamers. TCRdb reprocessed the immunoSEQ multiplex PCR reads with MiXCR, giving one entry per CDR3 protein. Of some 170,000 distinct CDR3 sequences listed, 85% to 95% were seen once; the top ten hold 0.099%. Turning to this clonotype: Its matching antigen is unknown.

CDR1 is DFQATT and CDR2 is SNEGSKA in the germline V gene (reference sequence). J lost 5 bases, V lost 6 bases, and 4 bases had no gene match. The CDR3 contains 13 residues. V gene TRBV20-1 combines with J gene TRBJ1-4, with 9 positions matching TRBD1. The sequenced material came from CD4+ T cells from PBMCs. The TCR was taken from a human donor with Susac syndrome. The CDR3 DNA is TGCAGTGCGCCACAGGGGGCGAATGAAAAACTGTTTTTT. Amino acid sequence: CSAPQGANEKLFF.